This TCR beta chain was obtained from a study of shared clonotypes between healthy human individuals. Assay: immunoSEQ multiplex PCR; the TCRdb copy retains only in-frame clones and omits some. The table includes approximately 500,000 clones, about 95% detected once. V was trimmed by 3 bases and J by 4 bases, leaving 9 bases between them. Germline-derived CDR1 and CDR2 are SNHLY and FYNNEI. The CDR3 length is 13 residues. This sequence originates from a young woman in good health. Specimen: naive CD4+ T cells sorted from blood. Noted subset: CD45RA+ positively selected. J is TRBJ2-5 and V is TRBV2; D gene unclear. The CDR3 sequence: CASSDGLTETQYF. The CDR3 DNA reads TGTGCCAGCAGTGATGGTCTAACAGAGACCCAGTACTTC.